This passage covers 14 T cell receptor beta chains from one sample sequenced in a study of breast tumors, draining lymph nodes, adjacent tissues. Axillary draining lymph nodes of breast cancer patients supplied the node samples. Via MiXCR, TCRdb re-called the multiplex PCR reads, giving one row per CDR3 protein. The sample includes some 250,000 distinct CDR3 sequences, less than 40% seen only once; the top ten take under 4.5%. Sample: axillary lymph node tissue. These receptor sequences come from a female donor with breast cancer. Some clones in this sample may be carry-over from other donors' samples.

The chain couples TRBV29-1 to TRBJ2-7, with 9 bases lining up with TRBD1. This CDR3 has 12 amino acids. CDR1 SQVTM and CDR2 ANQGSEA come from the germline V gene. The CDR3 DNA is TGCAGTTACCGACAGGGGGTCTACGAGCAGTACTTC. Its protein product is CSYRQGVYEQYF.

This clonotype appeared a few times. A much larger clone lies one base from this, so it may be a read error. The CDR3 nucleotides are TGCAGTGCTAGCCAGGGTGCTAACTATGCCTACACCTTC. It codes for CSASQGANYAYTF. The chain joins TRBV20-1 to TRBJ1-2; possibly TRBD1 for D (5 bases). Germline-derived CDR1 and CDR2 are DFQATT and SNEGSKA (reference sequence). The CDR3 has 13 residues.

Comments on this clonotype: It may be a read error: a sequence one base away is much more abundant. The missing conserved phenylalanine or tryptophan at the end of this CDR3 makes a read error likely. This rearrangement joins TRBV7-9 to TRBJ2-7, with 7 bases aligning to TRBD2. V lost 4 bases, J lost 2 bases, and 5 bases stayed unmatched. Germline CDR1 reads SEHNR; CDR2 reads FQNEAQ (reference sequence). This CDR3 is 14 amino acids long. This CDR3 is CASSSGGGTYEQYL. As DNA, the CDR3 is TGTGCCAGCAGCTCAGGCGGGGGAACCTACGAGCAGTACCTC.

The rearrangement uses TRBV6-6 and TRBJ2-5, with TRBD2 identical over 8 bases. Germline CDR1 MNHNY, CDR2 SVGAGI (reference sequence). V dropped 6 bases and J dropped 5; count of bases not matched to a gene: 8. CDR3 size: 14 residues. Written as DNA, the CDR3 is TGTGCCAGCAGGCAGCGGGAGCGGTGGGAGACCCAGTACTTC. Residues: CASRQRERWETQYF.

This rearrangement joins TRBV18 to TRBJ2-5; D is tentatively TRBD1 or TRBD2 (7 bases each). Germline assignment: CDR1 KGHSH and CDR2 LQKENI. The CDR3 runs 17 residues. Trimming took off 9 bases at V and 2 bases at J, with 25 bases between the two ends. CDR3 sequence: CARAHHRRGGVQETQYF. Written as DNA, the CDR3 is TGTGCCAGAGCTCACCACCGCAGGGGGGGGGTTCAAGAGACCCAGTACTTC.

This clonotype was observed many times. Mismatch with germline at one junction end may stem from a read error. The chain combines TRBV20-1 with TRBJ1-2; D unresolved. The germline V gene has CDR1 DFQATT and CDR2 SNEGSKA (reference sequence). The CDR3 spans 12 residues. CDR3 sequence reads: CSGEQQNYGSTF. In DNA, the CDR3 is TGCAGTGGGGAACAGCAAAACTATGGCTCCACCTTC.

The CDR3 DNA reads TGTGCCAGCAGTGAAGAAGGACAGGGGCCTGGAAACACCATATATTTT. It yields the protein CASSEEGQGPGNTIYF. The chain combines TRBV2 with TRBJ1-3; 9 positions agree with TRBD1. Germline-derived CDR1 and CDR2 are SNHLY and FYNNEI. The ends lost 1 base at V and 2 bases at J; junction bases unmatched: 3. CDR3 size: 16 residues.

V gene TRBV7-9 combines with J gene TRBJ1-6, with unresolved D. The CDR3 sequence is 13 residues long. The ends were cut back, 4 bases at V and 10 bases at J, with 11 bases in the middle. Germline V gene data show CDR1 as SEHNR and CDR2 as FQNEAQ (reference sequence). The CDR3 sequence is CASSSAEGSPLHF. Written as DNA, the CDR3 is TGTGCCAGCAGCTCCGCGGAAGGCTCACCCCTCCACTTT. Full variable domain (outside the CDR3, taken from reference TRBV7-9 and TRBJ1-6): DTGVSQNPRHKITKRGQNVTFRCDPISEHNRLYWYRQTLGQGPEFLTYFQNEAQLEKSRLLSDRFSAERPKGSFSTLEIQRTEQGDSAMYLCASSSAEGSPLHFGNGTRLTVT.

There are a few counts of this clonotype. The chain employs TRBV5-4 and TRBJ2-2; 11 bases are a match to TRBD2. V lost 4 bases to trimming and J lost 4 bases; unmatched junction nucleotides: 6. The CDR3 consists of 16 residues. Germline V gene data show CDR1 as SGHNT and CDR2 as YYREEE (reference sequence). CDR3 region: CASSTGTSGATGELFF. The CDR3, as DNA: TGTGCCAGCAGCACCGGGACTAGCGGAGCCACCGGGGAGCTGTTTTTT.

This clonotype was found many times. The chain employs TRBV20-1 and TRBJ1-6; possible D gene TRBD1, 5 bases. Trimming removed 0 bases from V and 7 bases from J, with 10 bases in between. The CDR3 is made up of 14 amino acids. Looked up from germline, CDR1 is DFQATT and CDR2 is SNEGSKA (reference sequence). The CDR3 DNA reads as TGCAGTGCTAGAGATACGGCAGGGAATTCACCCCTCCACTTT. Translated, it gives CSARDTAGNSPLHF.

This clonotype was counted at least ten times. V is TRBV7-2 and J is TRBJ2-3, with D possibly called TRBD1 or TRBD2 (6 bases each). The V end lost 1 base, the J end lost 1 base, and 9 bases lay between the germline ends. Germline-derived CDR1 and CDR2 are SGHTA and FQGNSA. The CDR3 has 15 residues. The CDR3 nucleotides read TGTGCCAGCAGCTTAGGTGGGGGGCGCACAGATACGCAGTATTTT. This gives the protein CASSLGGGRTDTQYF. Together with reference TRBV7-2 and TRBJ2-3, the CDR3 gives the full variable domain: GAGVSQSPSNKVTEKGKDVELRCDPISGHTALYWYRQSLGQGLEFLIYFQGNSAPDKSGLPSDRFSAERTGGSVSTLTIQRTQQEDSAVYLCASSLGGGRTDTQYFGPGTRLTVL.

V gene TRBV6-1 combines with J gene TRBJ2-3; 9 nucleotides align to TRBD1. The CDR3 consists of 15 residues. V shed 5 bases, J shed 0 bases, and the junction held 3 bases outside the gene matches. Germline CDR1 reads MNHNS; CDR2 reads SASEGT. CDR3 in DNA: TGTGCCAGCAGTAAACAGGGGGCTAGCACAGATACGCAGTATTTT. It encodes CASSKQGASTDTQYF.

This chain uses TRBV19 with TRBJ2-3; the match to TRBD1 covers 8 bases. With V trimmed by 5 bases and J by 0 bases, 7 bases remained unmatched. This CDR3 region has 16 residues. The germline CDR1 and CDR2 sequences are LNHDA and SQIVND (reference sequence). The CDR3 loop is CASSGGTGASTDTQYF. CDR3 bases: TGTGCCAGTAGTGGAGGGACAGGAGCTAGCACAGATACGCAGTATTTT.

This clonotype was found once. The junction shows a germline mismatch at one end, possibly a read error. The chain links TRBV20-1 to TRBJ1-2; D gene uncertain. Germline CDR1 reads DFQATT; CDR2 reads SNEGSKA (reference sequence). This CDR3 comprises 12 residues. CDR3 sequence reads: CSASSLGARPIF. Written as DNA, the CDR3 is TGCAGTGCCAGCAGTTTGGGAGCGCGTCCCATCTTC.